Shown below are 7 T cell receptor beta chains from a single sample sequenced in a study of CD8 T cells in Susac syndrome. cDNA came from roughly 0.53 to 1 ug RNA primed by random hexamers. TCRdb re-derived calls from the immunoSEQ multiplex PCR reads in MiXCR, one entry per CDR3 protein. The sample holds over 150,000 distinct CDR3 sequences, over 90% seen once. Material: CD4+ T cells from PBMCs. The receptors were sampled from a human donor with multiple sclerosis.

The genes are TRBV9 and TRBJ1-2; D ambiguous. Germline V lookup: CDR1 SGDLS, CDR2 YYNGEE. This CDR3 region has 16 residues. The V gene lost 2 bases and the J gene lost 4 bases, with 18 bases spanning the gap. DNA for the CDR3: TGTGCCAGCAGCGTTATACTCTACAGACGCCTCTATGGCTACACCTTC. As protein: CASSVILYRRLYGYTF.

Here the CDR3 reads CASSTLSRGAYEQYF. In DNA form, the CDR3 reads TGTGCCAGTAGTACTCTAAGCCGAGGAGCCTACGAGCAGTACTTC. The chain links TRBV19 to TRBJ2-7; D not certain. The V and J ends lost 4 bases and 2 bases respectively, with 15 bases between them. The CDR3 loop spans 15 amino acids. Germline CDR1 LNHDA, CDR2 SQIVND (reference sequence).

V and J are TRBV18 and TRBJ2-7, with D perhaps matching TRBD1 (5 bases). With 3 bases removed from V and 2 bases from J, the gap between germline ends came to 8 bases. Germline CDR1 is KGHSH and CDR2 is LQKENI. The CDR3 is made up of 13 amino acids. The CDR3 coding sequence is TGTGCCAGCTCACCGGACAATCCCTACGAGCAGTACTTC. Its protein product is CASSPDNPYEQYF.

Comment on this clonotype: Germline and junction disagree at one end, which may indicate a read error. The V and J genes are TRBV7-2 and TRBJ2-7; D is perhaps TRBD2 (5 bases). The CDR3 is 13 amino acids. In germline, CDR1 is SGHTA, CDR2 FQGNSA. The CDR3 nucleotides read TGTGCCAGCAGCTTCGAGAGGGCAGGTTATCGGTTCTTC. The encoded protein is CASSFERAGYRFF. Combining the CDR3 with reference TRBV7-2 and TRBJ2-7 gives the whole variable domain GAGVSQSPSNKVTEKGKDVELRCDPISGHTALYWYRQSLGQGLEFLIYFQGNSAPDKSGLPSDRFSAERTGGSVSTLTIQRTQQEDSAVYLCASSFERAGYRFFGPGTRLTVT.

The chain's CDR3 is CAWSPGGQPQHF. CDR3 sequence (DNA): TGTGCCTGGAGTCCCGGGGGGCAGCCCCAGCATTTT. This rearrangement joins TRBV30 to TRBJ1-5; tentative D call: TRBD1 (5 bases). V was pared by 2 bases and J by 7 bases, with 9 bases between. This CDR3 spans 12 amino acids. Germline CDR1 and CDR2: GTSNPN and SVGIG (reference sequence).

The chain uses TRBV7-9 and TRBJ2-5; maybe TRBD2 (5 bases). The length of the CDR3 is 15 residues. V lost 3 bases to trimming and J lost 7 bases, with 18 bases between them. From germline, CDR1 is SEHNR and CDR2 FQNEAQ (reference sequence). In DNA, the CDR3 is TGTGCCAGCAGCTTCTCCCAGGAGCTAGCCGGGACCCAGTACTTC. It yields the protein CASSFSQELAGTQYF.

The chain carries TRBV11-2 and TRBJ2-1, with D perhaps TRBD2 (5 bases). Germline CDR1 reads SGHAT; CDR2 reads FQNNGV. V lost 5 bases to trimming and J lost 5 bases, with 13 bases between them. This CDR3 has 14 amino acids. The CDR3 bases are TGTGCCAGCAGCCCGAGGGTTGGGAACAATGAGCAGTTCTTC. Translation gives CASSPRVGNNEQFF.